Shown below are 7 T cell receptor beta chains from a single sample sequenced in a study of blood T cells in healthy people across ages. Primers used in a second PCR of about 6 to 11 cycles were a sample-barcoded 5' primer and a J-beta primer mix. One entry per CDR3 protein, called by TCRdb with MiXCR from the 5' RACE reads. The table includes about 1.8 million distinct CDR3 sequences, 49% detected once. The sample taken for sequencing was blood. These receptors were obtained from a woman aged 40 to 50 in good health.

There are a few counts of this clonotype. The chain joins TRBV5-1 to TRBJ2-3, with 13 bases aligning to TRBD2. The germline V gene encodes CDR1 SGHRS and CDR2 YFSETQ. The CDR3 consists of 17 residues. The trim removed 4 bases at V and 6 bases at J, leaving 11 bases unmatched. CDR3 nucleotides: TGCGCCAGCAGCCCCCTACTAGCGGGGGGGCGGCTTGATACGCAGTATTTT. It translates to CASSPLLAGGRLDTQYF.

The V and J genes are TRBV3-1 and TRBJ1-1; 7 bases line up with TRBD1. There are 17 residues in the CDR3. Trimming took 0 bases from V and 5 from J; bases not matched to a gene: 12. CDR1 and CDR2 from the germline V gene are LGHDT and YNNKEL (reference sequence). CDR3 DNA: TGTGCCAGCAGCCAAGAAATAGGGGGCGCTTCGAGGACTGAAGCTTTCTTT. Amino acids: CASSQEIGGASRTEAFF. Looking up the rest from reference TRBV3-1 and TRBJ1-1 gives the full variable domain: DTAVSQTPKYLVTQMGNDKSIKCEQNLGHDTMYWYKQDSKKFLKIMFSYNNKELIINETVPNRFSPKSPDKAHLNLHINSLELGDSAVYFCASSQEIGGASRTEAFFGQGTRLTVV.

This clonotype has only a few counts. The CDR3 region is CASSLSSGAYEQYF. Here the CDR3 DNA reads TGTGCCAGCAGTTTATCTAGCGGGGCCTACGAGCAGTACTTC. J is TRBJ2-7 and V is TRBV28; 9 nucleotides match TRBD2. The CDR3 extends over 14 amino acids. Germline V lookup: CDR1 MDHEN, CDR2 SYDVKM. After removal of 1 base from V and 2 bases from J, the junction contained 0 bases not matched to a gene.

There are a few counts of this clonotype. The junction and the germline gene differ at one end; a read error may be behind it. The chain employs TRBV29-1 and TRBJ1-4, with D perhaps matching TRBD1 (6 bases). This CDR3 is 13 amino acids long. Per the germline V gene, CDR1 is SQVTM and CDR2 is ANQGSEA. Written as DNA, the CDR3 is TGTAGCGTTATTGGACAGCTGAATGAAAAACTGTTTTTT. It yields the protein CSVIGQLNEKLFF.

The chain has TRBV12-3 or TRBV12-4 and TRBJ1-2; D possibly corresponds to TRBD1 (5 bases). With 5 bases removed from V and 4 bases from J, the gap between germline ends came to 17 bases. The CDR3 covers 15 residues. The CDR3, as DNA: TGTGCCAGCAGTGGGGTCGGGGGGTTGGTCTATGGCTACACCTTC. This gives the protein CASSGVGGLVYGYTF.

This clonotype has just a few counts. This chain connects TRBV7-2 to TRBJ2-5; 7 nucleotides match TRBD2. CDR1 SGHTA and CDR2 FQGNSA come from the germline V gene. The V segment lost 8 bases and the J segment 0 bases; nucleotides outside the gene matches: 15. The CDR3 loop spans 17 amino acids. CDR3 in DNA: TGTGCCAGCCGGCCGACTAGCAGCCGTCCGTACCAAGAGACCCAGTACTTC. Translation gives CASRPTSSRPYQETQYF.

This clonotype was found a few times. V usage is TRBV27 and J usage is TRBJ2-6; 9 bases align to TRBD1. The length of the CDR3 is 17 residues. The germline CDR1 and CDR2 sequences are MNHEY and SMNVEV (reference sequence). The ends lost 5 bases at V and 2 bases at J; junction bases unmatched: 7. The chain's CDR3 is CASSDSDRGAGANVLTF. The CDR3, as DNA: TGTGCCAGCAGTGACTCGGACAGGGGTGCTGGGGCCAACGTCCTGACTTTC.